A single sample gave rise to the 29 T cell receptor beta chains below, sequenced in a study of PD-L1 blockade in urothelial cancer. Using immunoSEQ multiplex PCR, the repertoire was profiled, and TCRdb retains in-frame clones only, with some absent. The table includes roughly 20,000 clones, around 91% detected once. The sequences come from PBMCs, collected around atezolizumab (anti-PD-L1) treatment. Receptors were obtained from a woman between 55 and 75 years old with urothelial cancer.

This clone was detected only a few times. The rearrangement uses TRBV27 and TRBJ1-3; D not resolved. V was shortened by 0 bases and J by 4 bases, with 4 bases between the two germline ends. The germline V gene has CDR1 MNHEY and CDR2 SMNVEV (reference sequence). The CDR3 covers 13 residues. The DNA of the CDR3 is TGTGCCAGCAGTTTATCGAGCGGAAACACCATATATTTT. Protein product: CASSLSSGNTIYF.

The CDR3 loop reads CASSLQGANGYTF. The CDR3 region has the DNA TGTGCCAGCAGTTTGCAGGGGGCGAATGGCTACACCTTC. The chain recombines TRBV28 with TRBJ1-2, with TRBD1 matching 8 bases. In germline, CDR1 is MDHEN, CDR2 SYDVKM. Losses at the gene ends were 3 bases for V and 6 bases for J; bases not matched to a gene: 3. This CDR3 is built from 13 residues.

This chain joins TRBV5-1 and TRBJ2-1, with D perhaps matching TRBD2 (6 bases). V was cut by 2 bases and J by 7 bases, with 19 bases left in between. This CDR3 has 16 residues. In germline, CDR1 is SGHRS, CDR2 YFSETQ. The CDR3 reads CASSFRELEGRNEQFF. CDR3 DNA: TGCGCCAGCAGCTTTAGAGAACTGGAAGGGAGGAATGAGCAGTTCTTC.

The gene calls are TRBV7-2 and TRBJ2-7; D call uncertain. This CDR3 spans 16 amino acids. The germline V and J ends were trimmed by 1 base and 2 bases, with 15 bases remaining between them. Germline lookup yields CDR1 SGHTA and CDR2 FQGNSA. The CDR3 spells CASSLDGPSATYEQYF. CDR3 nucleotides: TGTGCCAGCAGCTTAGATGGGCCTTCGGCGACCTACGAGCAGTACTTC.

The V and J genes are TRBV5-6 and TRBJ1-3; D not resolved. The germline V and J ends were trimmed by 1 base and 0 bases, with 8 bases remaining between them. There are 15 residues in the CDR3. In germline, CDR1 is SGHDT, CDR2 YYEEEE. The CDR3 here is CASSLFPGSGNTIYF. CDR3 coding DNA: TGTGCCAGCAGCTTGTTTCCGGGCTCTGGAAACACCATATATTTT. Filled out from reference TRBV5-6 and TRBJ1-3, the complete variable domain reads DAGVTQSPTHLIKTRGQQVTLRCSPKSGHDTVSWYQQALGQGPQFIFQYYEEEERQRGNFPDRFSGHQFPNYSSELNVNALLLGDSALYLCASSLFPGSGNTIYFGEGSWLTVV.

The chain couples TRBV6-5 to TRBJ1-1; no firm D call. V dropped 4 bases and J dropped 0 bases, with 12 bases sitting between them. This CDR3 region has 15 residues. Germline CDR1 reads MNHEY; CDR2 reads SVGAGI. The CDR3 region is CASSSTYTVNTEAFF. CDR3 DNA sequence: TGTGCCAGCAGTTCCACGTACACAGTGAACACTGAAGCTTTCTTT.

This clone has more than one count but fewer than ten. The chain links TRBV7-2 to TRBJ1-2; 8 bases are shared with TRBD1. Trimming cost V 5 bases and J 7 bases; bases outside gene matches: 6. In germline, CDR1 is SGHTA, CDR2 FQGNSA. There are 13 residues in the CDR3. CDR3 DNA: TGTGCCAGCAGCCAGGACAGGGTCGGTGGCTACACCTTC. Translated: CASSQDRVGGYTF.

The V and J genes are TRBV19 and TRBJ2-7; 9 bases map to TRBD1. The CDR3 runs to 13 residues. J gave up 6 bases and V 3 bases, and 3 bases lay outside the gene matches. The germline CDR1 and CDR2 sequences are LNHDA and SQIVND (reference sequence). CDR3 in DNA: TGTGCCAGTAGTATCGGACAGGGGTCCGAGCAGTACTTC. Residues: CASSIGQGSEQYF.

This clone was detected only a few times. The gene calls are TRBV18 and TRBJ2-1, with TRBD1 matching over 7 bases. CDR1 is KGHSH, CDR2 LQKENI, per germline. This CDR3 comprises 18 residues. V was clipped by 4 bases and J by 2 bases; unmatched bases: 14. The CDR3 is CASSRLFRDRVTYNEQFF. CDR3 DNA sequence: TGTGCCAGCTCACGACTCTTCAGGGACAGAGTCACCTACAATGAGCAGTTCTTC.

The CDR3 DNA follows: TGTGCCAGCAGTTTATACGGGGAACAGGGAATATTGAGAAGAGGCTACACCTTC. Encoded protein: CASSLYGEQGILRRGYTF. This sequence joins TRBV28 and TRBJ1-2; D might be TRBD1 (6 bases). V lost 1 base, J lost 8 bases, and 26 bases lay in between. The CDR3 runs 18 residues. Germline V gives CDR1 MDHEN, CDR2 SYDVKM.

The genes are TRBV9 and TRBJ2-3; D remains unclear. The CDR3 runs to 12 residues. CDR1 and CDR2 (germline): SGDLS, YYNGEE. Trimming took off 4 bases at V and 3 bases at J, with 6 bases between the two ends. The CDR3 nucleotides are TGTGCCAGCAGCTTCGAGACAGATACGCAGTATTTT. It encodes CASSFETDTQYF.

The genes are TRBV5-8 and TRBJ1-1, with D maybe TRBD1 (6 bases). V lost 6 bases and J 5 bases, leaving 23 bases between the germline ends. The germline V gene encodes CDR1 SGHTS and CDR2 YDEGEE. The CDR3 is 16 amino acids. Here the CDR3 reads CASIRGGGRIRTEAFF. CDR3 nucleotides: TGTGCCAGCATCAGAGGGGGGGGCAGGATAAGGACTGAAGCTTTCTTT.

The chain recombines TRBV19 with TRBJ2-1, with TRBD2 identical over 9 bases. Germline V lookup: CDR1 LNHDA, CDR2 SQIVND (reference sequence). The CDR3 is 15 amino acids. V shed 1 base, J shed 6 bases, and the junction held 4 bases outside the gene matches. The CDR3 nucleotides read TGTGCCAGTAGTATAGTGGGACTAGCTTTCAATGAGCAGTTCTTC. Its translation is CASSIVGLAFNEQFF.

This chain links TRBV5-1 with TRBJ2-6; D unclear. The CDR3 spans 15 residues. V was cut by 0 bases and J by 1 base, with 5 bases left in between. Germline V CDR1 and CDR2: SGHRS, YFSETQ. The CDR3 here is CASSLVGSGANVLTF. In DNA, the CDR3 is TGCGCCAGCAGCTTGGTCGGGTCTGGGGCCAACGTCCTGACTTTC. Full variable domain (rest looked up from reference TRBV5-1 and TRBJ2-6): KAGVTQTPRYLIKTRGQQVTLSCSPISGHRSVSWYQQTPGQGLQFLFEYFSETQRNKGNFPGRFSGRQFSNSRSEMNVSTLELGDSALYLCASSLVGSGANVLTFGAGSRLTVL.

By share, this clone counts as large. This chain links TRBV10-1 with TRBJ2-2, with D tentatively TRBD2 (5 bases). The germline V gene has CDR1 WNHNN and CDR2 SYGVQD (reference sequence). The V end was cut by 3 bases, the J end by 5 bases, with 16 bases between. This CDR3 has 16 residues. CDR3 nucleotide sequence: TGCGCCAGCAGTGAAGGGTTTAGAGGGAGAACCGGGGAGCTGTTTTTT. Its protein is CASSEGFRGRTGELFF.

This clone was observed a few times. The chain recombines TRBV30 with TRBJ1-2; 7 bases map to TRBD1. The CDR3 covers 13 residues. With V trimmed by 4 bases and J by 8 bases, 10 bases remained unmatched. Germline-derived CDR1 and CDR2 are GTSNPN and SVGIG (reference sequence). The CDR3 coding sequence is TGTGCCTGGATGCCCTGGACAGGAAGGGGCTACACCTTC. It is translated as CAWMPWTGRGYTF.

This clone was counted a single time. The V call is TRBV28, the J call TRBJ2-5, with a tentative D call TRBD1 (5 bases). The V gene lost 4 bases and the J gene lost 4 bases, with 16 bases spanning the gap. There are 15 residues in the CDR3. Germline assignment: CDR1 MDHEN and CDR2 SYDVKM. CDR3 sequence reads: CASSSSTVLLETQYF. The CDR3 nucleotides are TGTGCCAGCAGTTCCTCGACAGTTCTGCTAGAGACCCAGTACTTC.

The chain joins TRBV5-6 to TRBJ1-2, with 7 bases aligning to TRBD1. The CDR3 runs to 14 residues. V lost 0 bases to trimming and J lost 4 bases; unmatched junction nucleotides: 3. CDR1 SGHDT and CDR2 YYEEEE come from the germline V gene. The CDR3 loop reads CASSLEQGIYGYTF. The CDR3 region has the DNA TGTGCCAGCAGCTTGGAACAGGGGATCTATGGCTACACCTTC.

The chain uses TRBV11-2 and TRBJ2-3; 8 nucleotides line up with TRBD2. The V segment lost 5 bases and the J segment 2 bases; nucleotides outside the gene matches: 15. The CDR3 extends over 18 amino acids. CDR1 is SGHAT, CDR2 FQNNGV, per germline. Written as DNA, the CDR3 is TGTGCCAGCAGCGTACTCTCCCTAGCGGGCCTATCCACAGATACGCAGTATTTT. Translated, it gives CASSVLSLAGLSTDTQYF.

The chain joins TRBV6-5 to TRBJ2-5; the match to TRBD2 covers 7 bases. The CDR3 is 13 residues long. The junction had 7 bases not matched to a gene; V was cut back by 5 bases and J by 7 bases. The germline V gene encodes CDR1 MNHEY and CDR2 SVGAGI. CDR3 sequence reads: CASSTGGMGTQYF. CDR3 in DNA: TGTGCCAGCAGTACCGGGGGGATGGGGACCCAGTACTTC.

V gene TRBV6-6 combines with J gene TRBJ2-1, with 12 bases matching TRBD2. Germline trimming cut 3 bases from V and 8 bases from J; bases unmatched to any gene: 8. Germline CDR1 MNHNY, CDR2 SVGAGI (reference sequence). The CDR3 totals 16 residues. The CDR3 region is CASSYGLAGGVYEQFF. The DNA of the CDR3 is TGTGCCAGCAGTTATGGTCTAGCGGGAGGGGTGTATGAGCAGTTCTTC.

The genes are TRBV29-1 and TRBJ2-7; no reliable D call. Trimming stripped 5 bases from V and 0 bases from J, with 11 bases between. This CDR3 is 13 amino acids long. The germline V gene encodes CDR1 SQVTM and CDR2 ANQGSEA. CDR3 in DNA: TGCAGCGTTCGGAGCCCTATCTCCTACGAGCAGTACTTC. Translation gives CSVRSPISYEQYF.

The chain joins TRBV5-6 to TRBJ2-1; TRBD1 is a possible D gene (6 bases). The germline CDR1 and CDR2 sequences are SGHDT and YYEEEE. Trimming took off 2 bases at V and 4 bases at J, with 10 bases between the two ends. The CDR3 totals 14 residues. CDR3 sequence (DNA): TGTGCCAGCAGCTTTTCACAGGGATACAATGAGCAGTTCTTC. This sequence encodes CASSFSQGYNEQFF.

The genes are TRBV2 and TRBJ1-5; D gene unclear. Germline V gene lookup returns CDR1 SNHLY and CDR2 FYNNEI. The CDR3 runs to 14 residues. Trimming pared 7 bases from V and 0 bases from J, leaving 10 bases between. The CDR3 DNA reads TGTGCCAGCACTGGAGCGTATAGCAATCAGCCCCAGCATTTT. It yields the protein CASTGAYSNQPQHF.

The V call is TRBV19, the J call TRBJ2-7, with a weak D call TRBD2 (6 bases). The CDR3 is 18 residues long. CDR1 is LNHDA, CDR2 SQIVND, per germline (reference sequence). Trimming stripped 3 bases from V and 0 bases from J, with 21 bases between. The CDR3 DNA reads TGTGCCAGTAGTATCTTCCGGAGGGGACGCTTCAGCTCCTACGAGCAGTACTTC. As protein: CASSIFRRGRFSSYEQYF. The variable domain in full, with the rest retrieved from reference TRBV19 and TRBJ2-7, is DGGITQSPKYLFRKEGQNVTLSCEQNLNHDAMYWYRQDPGQGLRLIYYSQIVNDFQKGDIAEGYSVSREKKESFPLTVTSAQKNPTAFYLCASSIFRRGRFSSYEQYFGPGTRLTVT.

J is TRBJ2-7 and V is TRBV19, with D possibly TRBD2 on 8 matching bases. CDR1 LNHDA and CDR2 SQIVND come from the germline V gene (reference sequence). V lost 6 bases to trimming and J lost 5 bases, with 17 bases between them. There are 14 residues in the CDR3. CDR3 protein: CASSGRGTVDEQYF. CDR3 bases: TGTGCCAGTAGCGGGAGGGGGACAGTGGACGAGCAGTACTTC.

The CDR3 protein is CASSPGGRPDTQYF. DNA of the CDR3: TGTGCCAGCTCACCAGGCGGCCGCCCAGATACGCAGTATTTT. The chain carries TRBV18 and TRBJ2-3; no clear D gene. Germline-derived CDR1 and CDR2 are KGHSH and LQKENI. The CDR3 length is 14 residues. V lost 2 bases to trimming and J lost 4 bases, with 10 bases between them.

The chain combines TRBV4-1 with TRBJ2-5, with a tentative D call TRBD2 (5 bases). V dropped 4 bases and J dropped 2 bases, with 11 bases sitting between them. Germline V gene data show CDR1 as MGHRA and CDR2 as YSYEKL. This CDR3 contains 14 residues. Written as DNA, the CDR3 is TGCGCCAGCAGCCTCCGCGGACTGCAAGAGACCCAGTACTTC. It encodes CASSLRGLQETQYF.

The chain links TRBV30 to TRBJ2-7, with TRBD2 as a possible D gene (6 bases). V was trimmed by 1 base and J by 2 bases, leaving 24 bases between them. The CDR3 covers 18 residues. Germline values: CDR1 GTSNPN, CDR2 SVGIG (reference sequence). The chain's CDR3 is CAWSEEGPQYPIAYEQYF. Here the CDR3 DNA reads TGTGCCTGGAGTGAGGAGGGGCCCCAATACCCCATCGCCTACGAGCAGTACTTC.